The rows below give T cell receptor beta chains drawn from one sample of a study of a mutant IDH1 vaccine in newly diagnosed glioma. For these TCRs, the target antigens are not known. This table comes from immunoSEQ multiplex PCR, and its TCRdb copy is limited to in-frame clones, with some not included. The sample has approximately 24,000 clones, 60% to 80% seen once. Sequenced material: PBMCs, taken from a glioma patient whose treatment included an IDH1 peptide vaccine. The receptors stem from a woman aged 18-30 years with glioma. The CDR3 runs from the conserved cysteine through the conserved F or W. A D gene is named only where the DNA matches it firmly. Rows give clone size only sometimes, using once, few, many, or a class for an expanded clone.

j_gene	abundance	d_gene	v_gene	CDR3aa	CDR3nt
TRBJ2-3	.	TRBD2	TRBV7-7	CASSLSWGGSTDTQYF	TGTGCTAGCAGCTTATCCTGGGGGGGGAGCACAGATACGCAGTATTTT
TRBJ2-7	.	.	TRBV5-1	CASSLEYSGQGGYEQYF	TGCGCCAGCAGCTTGGAGTATAGCGGACAAGGGGGCTACGAGCAGTACTTC
TRBJ1-5	few	.	TRBV2	CASSEAGRWSTYSNQPQHF	TGTGCCAGCAGTGAAGCTGGCAGGTGGTCCACATATAGCAATCAGCCCCAGCATTTT
TRBJ1-1	.	.	TRBV30	CAWIKLGLEAFF	TGTGCCTGGATTAAGTTAGGGCTCGAAGCTTTCTTT
TRBJ1-2	.	.	TRBV18	CASSPPNGDFYGYTF	TGTGCCAGCTCACCACCGAACGGGGATTTCTATGGCTACACCTTC
TRBJ1-1	.	.	TRBV5-6	CASSLGTDRSAFF	TGTGCCAGCAGCTTGGGGACGGACCGTTCGGCTTTCTTT
TRBJ1-3	.	.	TRBV6-5	CASRDLSSGNTIYF	TGTGCCAGCAGGGACCTGAGCTCTGGAAACACCATATATTTT
TRBJ2-5	.	.	TRBV7-9	CASSDTSWGVRALGTQYF	TGTGCCAGCAGCGACACCTCCTGGGGGGTCCGGGCCTTGGGGACCCAGTACTTC
TRBJ2-3	.	TRBD1	TRBV7-7	CASSVGQGPTDTQYF	TGTGCTAGCAGCGTAGGACAGGGTCCGACAGATACGCAGTATTTT
TRBJ2-3	.	TRBD2	TRBV12-5	CASGVGLASTDTQYF	TGTGCTAGTGGTGTTGGACTAGCGAGCACAGATACGCAGTATTTT
TRBJ1-4	.	TRBD1	TRBV6-5	CASGQTGGAREKLFF	TGTGCCAGCGGCCAGACAGGGGGCGCGAGGGAAAAACTGTTTTTT
TRBJ1-1	.	.	TRBV9	CASSVVTEAFF	TGTGCCAGCAGCGTAGTCACTGAAGCTTTCTTT
TRBJ1-4	.	.	TRBV5-1	CASSLKLFF	TGCGCCAGCAGCCTTAAACTGTTTTTT
TRBJ2-7	once	.	TRBV29-1	CSVEMTERYGQYF	TGCAGCGTTGAAATGACAGAGAGGTATGGGCAGTACTTC
TRBJ2-3	.	TRBD2	TRBV7-2	CASSQGLAVQYF	TGTGCCAGCAGCCAGGGACTAGCGGTGCAGTATTTT
TRBJ2-1	.	.	TRBV5-6	CASSWYNEQFF	TGTGCCAGCAGCTGGTACAATGAGCAGTTCTTC
TRBJ1-5	.	.	TRBV6-6	CASSYIGGRNQPQHF	TGTGCCAGCAGTTACATCGGAGGGAGGAATCAGCCCCAGCATTTT
TRBJ2-1	.	TRBD2	TRBV28	CAQGGTNSYNEQFF	TGTGCCCAGGGAGGGACTAACTCCTACAATGAGCAGTTCTTC
TRBJ2-5	.	TRBD2	TRBV7-7	CASSPGLAEETQYF	TGTGCTAGCAGCCCGGGACTAGCGGAGGAGACCCAGTACTTC
TRBJ2-3	.	.	TRBV5-1	CASSWTVGDTQYF	TGCGCCAGCAGCTGGACGGTAGGGGATACGCAGTATTTT
TRBJ1-5	.	.	TRBV6-5	CASSYAGNQPQHF	TGTGCCAGCAGTTACGCGGGAAATCAGCCCCAGCATTTT
TRBJ2-7	.	TRBD1	TRBV4-1	CASSQGRQGSHEQYF	TGCGCCAGCAGCCAAGGCAGACAGGGAAGCCACGAGCAGTACTTC
TRBJ2-3	.	.	TRBV7-9	CASSKADTQYF	TGTGCCAGCAGTAAGGCAGATACGCAGTATTTT
TRBJ2-3	.	.	TRBV6-6	CASRDSTDTQYF	TGTGCCAGCAGGGACAGCACAGATACGCAGTATTTT
TRBJ1-5	.	TRBD1	TRBV6-5	CASRSGTENQPQHF	TGTGCCAGCAGGTCCGGGACAGAGAATCAGCCCCAGCATTTT
TRBJ2-3	few	.	TRBV14	CASSPRRTLGDTQYF	TGTGCCAGCAGCCCTCGTAGGACTCTGGGGGATACGCAGTATTTT
TRBJ1-2	few	.	TRBV10-3	CAISDRLTEYGYTF	TGTGCCATCAGTGACAGATTGACTGAATATGGCTACACCTTC
TRBJ2-7	.	TRBD1	TRBV5-6	CASSFDRGPYEQYF	TGTGCCAGCAGTTTTGACAGGGGCCCCTACGAGCAGTACTTC
TRBJ2-7	.	TRBD2	TRBV28	CASSRPSGGTYEQYF	TGTGCCAGCAGCCGTCCTAGCGGGGGTACCTACGAGCAGTACTTC
TRBJ2-4	.	TRBD1	TRBV27	CASSWGRGAKNIQYF	TGTGCCAGCAGTTGGGGCAGGGGGGCCAAAAACATTCAGTACTTC
TRBJ1-2	few	.	TRBV5-1	CASSLYSPNYGYTF	TGCGCCAGCAGCTTGTACAGTCCTAACTATGGCTACACCTTC
TRBJ1-5	.	TRBD1	TRBV19	CASSIGDRSFDNQPQHF	TGTGCCAGTAGTATAGGGGACAGAAGTTTTGACAATCAGCCCCAGCATTTT
TRBJ2-7	.	TRBD1	TRBV19	CASSAGQGASQYF	TGTGCCAGTAGCGCAGGGCAGGGGGCATCTCAGTACTTC
TRBJ2-2	.	.	TRBV5-8	CASSSRARTNTGELFF	TGTGCCAGCAGCTCTCGGGCCCGCACGAACACCGGGGAGCTGTTTTTT
TRBJ2-3	.	TRBD2	TRBV7-2	CASSWNGGGGPDTQYF	TGTGCCAGCAGCTGGAATGGCGGGGGGGGCCCAGATACGCAGTATTTT
TRBJ1-1	few	.	TRBV5-1	CASSDFLNTEAFF	TGCGCCAGCAGCGACTTTCTGAACACTGAAGCTTTCTTT
TRBJ1-5	few	.	TRBV19	CASSTKGGQPQHF	TGTGCCAGTAGTACGAAGGGAGGGCAGCCCCAGCATTTT
TRBJ1-5	few	.	TRBV7-9	CASSFQGTAQPQHF	TGTGCCAGCAGCTTTCAGGGAACGGCTCAGCCCCAGCATTTT
TRBJ2-2	.	.	TRBV5-1	CASSLLGPFGTKNTGELFF	TGCGCCAGCAGCTTGCTAGGCCCCTTTGGGACCAAGAACACCGGGGAGCTGTTTTTT
TRBJ2-7	.	TRBD1	TRBV30	CAWSRGTASYEQYF	TGTGCCTGGAGTAGAGGGACAGCTAGTTACGAGCAGTACTTC
TRBJ1-2	medium-sized	TRBD1	TRBV4-2	CASSASGTGYAGYTF	TGTGCCAGCAGCGCCTCCGGGACAGGGTATGCTGGCTACACCTTC
TRBJ2-2	.	.	TRBV6-6	CASSLRRDGELFF	TGTGCCAGCAGCCTAAGACGTGACGGGGAGCTGTTTTTT
TRBJ1-4	few	.	TRBV29-1	CSVVYPTDTNEKLFF	TGCAGCGTTGTCTATCCGACTGATACTAATGAAAAACTGTTTTTT
TRBJ2-7	.	.	TRBV5-6	CASSATDYEQYF	TGTGCCAGCAGCGCGACAGACTACGAGCAGTACTTC
TRBJ1-4	few	.	TRBV2	CASSEFLDSGEKLFF	TGTGCCAGCAGTGAGTTTTTGGACTCTGGTGAAAAACTGTTTTTT
TRBJ1-5	.	TRBD1	TRBV7-2	CASSFWTGEGQPQHF	TGTGCCAGCAGCTTCTGGACAGGGGAAGGTCAGCCCCAGCATTTT
TRBJ2-1	.	.	TRBV14	CASSQWGNNEQFF	TGTGCCAGCAGCCAGTGGGGAAACAATGAGCAGTTCTTC
TRBJ1-2	.	.	TRBV10-3	CAISGRGGDLEGYTF	TGTGCCATCAGTGGCAGAGGGGGTGATCTTGAGGGCTACACCTTC
TRBJ2-7	.	TRBD2	TRBV19	CASTTKAGGDYEQYF	TGTGCCAGTACCACGAAAGCGGGAGGGGACTACGAGCAGTACTTC
TRBJ2-7	.	TRBD1	TRBV6-5	CASRRGRVEGYEQYF	TGTGCCAGCAGGAGGGGGCGGGTAGAGGGCTACGAGCAGTACTTC
TRBJ2-5	.	TRBD2	TRBV5-4	CASSLATSGSQETQYF	TGTGCCAGCAGCTTGGCGACTAGCGGGTCACAAGAGACCCAGTACTTC
TRBJ1-2	.	.	TRBV6-5	CASRDSPADYGYTF	TGTGCCAGCAGGGATAGTCCGGCAGACTATGGCTACACCTTC
TRBJ1-2	.	.	TRBV6-5	CASSYSSRGGYGYTF	TGTGCCAGCAGTTACTCTTCCCGAGGGGGCTATGGCTACACCTTC
TRBJ2-3	.	TRBD2	TRBV10-3	CALSGGDTDTQYF	TGTGCCCTCTCCGGGGGGGACACAGATACGCAGTATTTT
TRBJ2-1	.	TRBD2	TRBV9	CASSDLLAGGNEQFF	TGTGCCAGCAGCGACCTCCTAGCGGGAGGAAATGAGCAGTTCTTC